The 24 T cell receptor beta chains in this list originate from one sample, sequenced in a study of T cell clones after liver transplantation. Profiling relied on immunoSEQ multiplex PCR, and the TCRdb table lists in-frame clones only, not all of them. The data contain about 74,000 clones, about 80% of them singletons. Material: CD4+ T cells from blood, obtained before liver transplant. These receptor sequences come from a human donor who received a liver transplant.

The chain carries TRBV18 and TRBJ1-5; D not certain. The CDR3 sequence is 15 residues long. V was clipped by 2 bases and J by 4 bases, with 12 bases between them. Germline-derived CDR1 and CDR2 are KGHSH and LQKENI. The CDR3 DNA is TGTGCCAGCTCACCAGAGGGCCTGGTAAATCAGCCCCAGCATTTT. The encoded protein is CASSPEGLVNQPQHF.

The J gene is TRBJ1-1, the V gene TRBV27; a possible D gene is TRBD1 (6 bases). V gave up 6 bases and J gave up 3 bases, with 14 bases separating them. CDR3 length: 14 residues. Per the germline V gene, CDR1 is MNHEY and CDR2 is SMNVEV (reference sequence). Written as DNA, the CDR3 is TGTGCCAGCAGGCCTTGGGGGGCGTACACTGAAGCTTTCTTT. This codes for CASRPWGAYTEAFF.

This sequence joins TRBV15 and TRBJ2-7, with 8 bases identical to TRBD2. Unmatched junction bases numbered 3, after V lost 4 bases and J lost 1 base. Germline assignment: CDR1 LNHNV and CDR2 YYDKDF (reference sequence). The CDR3 spans 14 residues. The CDR3 is CATSKVAGSYEQYF. The CDR3 DNA reads as TGTGCCACCAGCAAGGTAGCGGGATCCTACGAGCAGTACTTC.

J is TRBJ1-4 and V is TRBV27, with a tentative D call TRBD1 (6 bases). CDR3 length: 15 residues. Germline V gives CDR1 MNHEY, CDR2 SMNVEV (reference sequence). V was clipped by 2 bases and J by 4 bases, with 11 bases between them. This CDR3 is CASSLSRTVNEKLFF. CDR3 nucleotides: TGTGCCAGCAGTTTAAGCAGGACAGTTAATGAAAAACTGTTTTTT.

This clone has more than one count but fewer than ten. V usage is TRBV13 and J usage is TRBJ2-7; TRBD1 matches at 11 bases. Germline V CDR1 and CDR2: PRHDT, FYEKMQ (reference sequence). The V gene end was trimmed by 4 bases and the J gene end by 3 bases; junction bases not matched to a gene: 2. CDR3 size: 14 residues. The CDR3 sequence is CASSSGTGGYEQYF. The CDR3, as DNA: TGTGCCAGCAGCTCCGGGACAGGGGGCTACGAGCAGTACTTC.

V usage is TRBV29-1 and J usage is TRBJ2-2; D perhaps matches TRBD1 (5 bases). Germline V CDR1 and CDR2: SQVTM, ANQGSEA. The germline V and J ends were trimmed by 5 bases and 1 base, with 11 bases remaining between them. The CDR3 runs 14 residues. CDR3 DNA sequence: TGCAGCGTTATGACAGAGATGAACACCGGGGAGCTGTTTTTT. Residues: CSVMTEMNTGELFF.

The sample holds one count of this clone. This rearrangement joins TRBV9 to TRBJ2-1; tentatively, D is TRBD2 (6 bases). From germline, CDR1 is SGDLS and CDR2 YYNGEE. V was cut by 0 bases and J by 8 bases, with 15 bases left in between. This CDR3 has 15 residues. The chain's CDR3 is CASSVEGTPFDEQFF. CDR3 coding DNA: TGTGCCAGCAGCGTAGAGGGGACTCCCTTCGATGAGCAGTTCTTC.

The chain has TRBV5-1 and TRBJ1-2; TRBD1 aligns across 7 bases. Germline V lookup: CDR1 SGHRS, CDR2 YFSETQ. The CDR3 runs 15 residues. V dropped 0 bases and J dropped 4; count of bases not matched to a gene: 6. The CDR3 nucleotides read TGCGCCAGCAGCTTGGTTTCAGGGGGGAGCTATGGCTACACCTTC. It yields the protein CASSLVSGGSYGYTF.

The genes are TRBV5-4 and TRBJ1-2; maybe TRBD1 (6 bases). This CDR3 has 14 amino acids. CDR1 is SGHNT, CDR2 YYREEE, per germline (reference sequence). Trimming pared 7 bases from V and 7 bases from J, leaving 20 bases between. CDR3 in amino acids: CASSGGGLTSGYTF. DNA of the CDR3: TGTGCCAGCTCGGGAGGGGGGCTCACGTCTGGCTACACCTTC.

The V gene is TRBV7-6, the J gene TRBJ2-3; the D gene is possibly TRBD2 (5 bases). V was pared by 6 bases and J by 0 bases, with 10 bases between. The V gene's germline CDR1 is SGHVS and CDR2 FNYEAQ. The CDR3 loop spans 14 amino acids. The DNA for the CDR3 is TGTGCCAGCAGTTTTGGCGGGAGCACAGATACGCAGTATTTT. This codes for CASSFGGSTDTQYF.

CDR3 coding DNA: TGTGCCAGCAGTCCACTAGCGGGAGTCACAGATACGCAGTATTTT. Its protein is CASSPLAGVTDTQYF. The chain is built from TRBV27 and TRBJ2-3; TRBD2 matches 11 bases. The junction had 3 bases not matched to a gene; V was cut back by 5 bases and J by 2 bases. The CDR3 sequence is 15 residues long. Germline lookup yields CDR1 MNHEY and CDR2 SMNVEV (reference sequence).

This clone has only a few counts. The chain uses TRBV11-2 and TRBJ1-5; a possible D gene is TRBD1 (6 bases). V was pared by 4 bases and J by 1 base, with 11 bases between. CDR1 is SGHAT, CDR2 FQNNGV, per germline. This CDR3 contains 15 residues. The chain's CDR3 is CASSSDRLSNQPQHF. In nucleotides, the CDR3 is TGTGCCAGCAGCTCGGACAGACTCAGCAATCAGCCCCAGCATTTT.

A remark on this clone: Additional DNA sequences in this sample encode the identical CDR3. The J gene is TRBJ1-2, the V gene TRBV5-1; TRBD1 might be the D (5 bases). The CDR3 has 12 residues. V lost 0 bases and J lost 8, with 8 bases in between. The germline CDR1 and CDR2 sequences are SGHRS and YFSETQ. The CDR3 is CASSLEGDGYTF. The CDR3 nucleotides read TGCGCCAGCAGCTTGGAAGGGGACGGCTACACCTTC.

As DNA, the CDR3 is TGTGCCAGCAGCTCCTTGGGGACAGGATTGAACACTGAAGCTTTCTTT. Translated: CASSSLGTGLNTEAFF. V usage is TRBV7-9 and J usage is TRBJ1-1; TRBD1 agrees at 8 bases. After removal of 4 bases from V and 0 bases from J, the junction contained 7 bases not matched to a gene. The CDR3 totals 16 residues. Germline V gene lookup returns CDR1 SEHNR and CDR2 FQNEAQ (reference sequence).

V and J are TRBV4-3 and TRBJ2-7, with 7 bases identical to TRBD1. In germline, CDR1 is LGHNA, CDR2 YSLEER. Trimming took 8 bases from V and 1 from J; bases not matched to a gene: 5. The CDR3 has 13 residues. The CDR3 DNA reads as TGCGCCAGCGGACACAGGGGTTCCTACGAGCAGTACTTC. Protein: CASGHRGSYEQYF.

This rearrangement joins TRBV18 to TRBJ2-5; D is unclear. Between the trimmed V and J ends, which lost 1 base and 5 bases, there was a span of 5 bases. The CDR3 is 12 amino acids. Germline-derived CDR1 and CDR2 are KGHSH and LQKENI. CDR3 DNA sequence: TGTGCCAGCTCACCACAAGGGGAGACCCAGTACTTC. Its protein product is CASSPQGETQYF.

The sample holds a few counts of this clone. Within the sample, other DNA sequences also encode this same CDR3. The chain carries TRBV27 and TRBJ2-6, with D uncertain. The germline V gene has CDR1 MNHEY and CDR2 SMNVEV (reference sequence). Deletions cut 0 bases from V and 3 bases from J, with 0 bases between. CDR3 length: 13 residues. In nucleotides, the CDR3 is TGTGCCAGCAGTTTATCTGGGGCCAACGTCCTGACTTTC. Its protein product is CASSLSGANVLTF.

This clone was detected only once. The CDR3, as DNA: TGTGCCAGCACCGAACCCCCAGGGCGGGAAGCTTTCTTT. Translation gives CASTEPPGREAFF. This chain joins TRBV2 and TRBJ1-1; D may be TRBD1 (5 bases). The germline gives CDR1 SNHLY, CDR2 FYNNEI. The length of the CDR3 is 13 residues. With 7 bases removed from V and 8 bases from J, the gap between germline ends came to 17 bases.

V usage is TRBV28 and J usage is TRBJ2-5, with TRBD2 matching over 10 bases. V shed 2 bases and J 5 bases; nucleotides not matched to a gene: 5. Germline values: CDR1 MDHEN, CDR2 SYDVKM. This CDR3 has 15 residues. This CDR3 reads CASSLGLAGVETQYF. The CDR3 DNA reads as TGTGCCAGCAGTTTAGGTCTAGCGGGAGTTGAGACCCAGTACTTC.

The gene calls are TRBV6-1 and TRBJ2-7; 7 bases line up with TRBD1. The V gene's germline CDR1 is MNHNS and CDR2 SASEGT. The CDR3 covers 17 residues. The ends lost 1 base at V and 2 bases at J; junction bases unmatched: 11. The CDR3 DNA reads as TGTGCCAGCAGTGAAGGAAGGGACAGCTGGGGAGCCTACGAGCAGTACTTC. It codes for CASSEGRDSWGAYEQYF.

V is TRBV5-5 and J is TRBJ1-1, with D maybe TRBD1 (5 bases). CDR3 length: 14 residues. Trimming stripped 4 bases from V and 4 bases from J, with 14 bases between. CDR1 and CDR2 from the germline V gene are SGHKS and YYEKEE (reference sequence). The DNA of the CDR3 is TGTGCCAGCAGCCCCATCGCAGGGAGCACTGAAGCTTTCTTT. Encoded protein: CASSPIAGSTEAFF.

This chain uses TRBV6-6 with TRBJ2-5, with D unclear. Per the germline V gene, CDR1 is MNHNY and CDR2 is SVGAGI (reference sequence). V shed 2 bases and J shed 2 bases, with 9 bases lying between them. The CDR3 covers 14 residues. The CDR3 DNA sequence: TGTGCCAGCAGTTACCCGGGCAGACAAGAGACCCAGTACTTC. It translates to CASSYPGRQETQYF.

The CDR3 DNA reads TGTGCCAGCAGGAGACTAGGCGGGAGGGCCACAGATACGCAGTATTTT. This codes for CASRRLGGRATDTQYF. The rearrangement uses TRBV2 and TRBJ2-3; TRBD2 agrees at 9 bases. J lost 2 bases, V lost 6 bases, and 9 bases had no gene match. The CDR3 length is 16 residues. Germline V CDR1 and CDR2: SNHLY, FYNNEI.

The chain joins TRBV7-9 to TRBJ2-3; perhaps D is TRBD1 or TRBD2 (5 bases each). Germline loops: CDR1 SEHNR, CDR2 FQNEAQ (reference sequence). CDR3 length: 14 amino acids. The V end lost 3 bases, the J end lost 3 bases, and 10 bases lay between the germline ends. CDR3 nucleotide sequence: TGTGCCAGCAGCTTCGAGGGGAGTACAGATACGCAGTATTTT. Translated: CASSFEGSTDTQYF. The variable domain in full, with the rest retrieved from reference TRBV7-9 and TRBJ2-3, is DTGVSQNPRHKITKRGQNVTFRCDPISEHNRLYWYRQTLGQGPEFLTYFQNEAQLEKSRLLSDRFSAERPKGSFSTLEIQRTEQGDSAMYLCASSFEGSTDTQYFGPGTRLTVL.